Below are 20 T cell receptor beta chains sequenced from a single sample in a study of chemoradiotherapy in HPV16-positive cancers. The data were produced by immunoSEQ multiplex PCR, yet TCRdb's version contains in-frame clones alone and is incomplete. The sample consists of about 6,000 clones, approximately 80% of them appearing once. The sample was tumor tissue, taken from a patient who underwent chemoradiotherapy. Receptors were obtained from a human donor with HPV-associated anogenital cancer.

V usage is TRBV9 and J usage is TRBJ2-2; 9 positions match TRBD1. The CDR3 has 18 residues. Germline V gene lookup returns CDR1 SGDLS and CDR2 YYNGEE. The trim removed 0 bases at V and 7 bases at J, leaving 13 bases unmatched. In DNA, the CDR3 is TGTGCCAGCAGCGTAGAGGGAGGCGGGGGACAGGGTGACGGGGAGCTGTTTTTT. Protein sequence: CASSVEGGGGQGDGELFF.

This chain joins TRBV16 and TRBJ2-1; 7 nucleotides align to TRBD2. CDR3 length: 13 amino acids. Per the germline V gene, CDR1 is KGHSY and CDR2 is FQNENV. Losses at the gene ends were 2 bases for V and 13 bases for J; bases not matched to a gene: 8. The CDR3, as DNA: TGTGCCAGCAGCCAAGTTATCAGCGGGGTTCAGTTCTTC. Its translation is CASSQVISGVQFF.

This chain joins TRBV5-6 and TRBJ2-5; 9 bases are shared with TRBD2. There are 13 residues in the CDR3. The germline CDR1 and CDR2 sequences are SGHDT and YYEEEE. V lost 2 bases and J lost 7; bases outside the gene matches: 3. In DNA, the CDR3 is TGTGCCAGCAGCTTTCGAGCGGGGGGGACCCAGTACTTC. Residues: CASSFRAGGTQYF.

The gene calls are TRBV7-2 and TRBJ2-7, with 7 bases aligning to TRBD2. J gave up 3 bases and V 5 bases, and 7 bases lay outside the gene matches. CDR1 and CDR2 from the germline V gene are SGHTA and FQGNSA. This CDR3 has 14 residues. Written as DNA, the CDR3 is TGTGCCAGCAGCCCAAGGGCGGGGGTCTACGAGCAGTACTTC. Its translation is CASSPRAGVYEQYF. Combining the CDR3 with reference TRBV7-2 and TRBJ2-7 gives the whole variable domain GAGVSQSPSNKVTEKGKDVELRCDPISGHTALYWYRQSLGQGLEFLIYFQGNSAPDKSGLPSDRFSAERTGGSVSTLTIQRTQQEDSAVYLCASSPRAGVYEQYFGPGTRLTVT.

This sequence joins TRBV28 and TRBJ2-7; D remains unclear. V was cut by 3 bases and J by 8 bases, with 14 bases left in between. Germline lookup yields CDR1 MDHEN and CDR2 SYDVKM. The CDR3 consists of 13 residues. CDR3 nucleotide sequence: TGTGCCAGCAGTTTGCAGGAACCGTCTAAGCAGTACTTC. This gives the protein CASSLQEPSKQYF.

J is TRBJ2-2 and V is TRBV5-4; D uncertain. The germline V and J ends were trimmed by 4 bases and 5 bases, with 6 bases remaining between them. The CDR3 consists of 12 residues. Germline V gene lookup returns CDR1 SGHNT and CDR2 YYREEE (reference sequence). The CDR3 reads CASSIGTGELFF. The CDR3 DNA reads as TGTGCCAGCAGCATAGGAACCGGGGAGCTGTTTTTT.

The chain couples TRBV2 to TRBJ1-2; D is ambiguous. Germline V CDR1 and CDR2: SNHLY, FYNNEI. The CDR3 runs to 14 residues. V gave up 1 base and J gave up 5 bases, with 11 bases separating them. The CDR3 bases are TGTGCCAGCAGTGAAGTGAGAGGCCAATATGGCTACACCTTC. This codes for CASSEVRGQYGYTF. Full variable domain (remainder filled in from reference TRBV2 and TRBJ1-2): EPEVTQTPSHQVTQMGQEVILRCVPISNHLYFYWYRQILGQKVEFLVSFYNNEISEKSEIFDDQFSVERPDGSNFTLKIRSTKLEDSAMYFCASSEVRGQYGYTFGSGTRLTVV.

The chain carries TRBV19 and TRBJ2-1; weak D call: TRBD2 (6 bases). Trimming took 7 bases from V and 6 from J, leaving 13 bases between them. The CDR3 covers 13 residues. The germline V gene encodes CDR1 LNHDA and CDR2 SQIVND (reference sequence). The CDR3 DNA reads as TGTGCCAGTAAACTGTACGGGGGCAATGAGCAGTTCTTC. Its protein product is CASKLYGGNEQFF.

The V call is TRBV6-5, the J call TRBJ2-2, with TRBD1 matching over 8 bases. Germline V gene data show CDR1 as MNHEY and CDR2 as SVGAGI. J was trimmed by 7 bases and V by 6 bases; bases with no gene match: 7. The CDR3 contains 14 residues. In DNA, the CDR3 is TGTGCCAGCAGATCGGACAGGGTCAGCGGGGAGCTGTTTTTT. Encoded protein: CASRSDRVSGELFF.

The chain recombines TRBV5-1 with TRBJ1-1, with 8 positions matching TRBD1. CDR3 size: 14 residues. From germline, CDR1 is SGHRS and CDR2 YFSETQ. The V gene end was trimmed by 3 bases and the J gene end by 5 bases; junction bases not matched to a gene: 6. For the CDR3, the DNA is TGCGCCAGCAGCTCCGGGACAGGAGGGACTGAAGCTTTCTTT. Residues: CASSSGTGGTEAFF.

J is TRBJ2-3 and V is TRBV13; D not resolved. The length of the CDR3 is 12 residues. Germline loops: CDR1 PRHDT, CDR2 FYEKMQ (reference sequence). V lost 5 bases and J lost 8, with 11 bases in between. CDR3 amino acids: CASSASSSTQYF. The DNA for the CDR3 is TGTGCCAGCAGCGCCAGCAGTTCTACGCAGTATTTT.

The chain carries TRBV19 and TRBJ2-5; 11 bases are a match to TRBD1. The DNA end is more similar to TRBJ2-7, so the J call may be wrong. The CDR3 spans 15 residues. Germline V CDR1 and CDR2: LNHDA, SQIVND (reference sequence). CDR3 region: CASSIGGTGGYEQYF. CDR3 DNA sequence: TGTGCCAGTAGTATAGGGGGGACAGGGGGCTACGAGCAGTACTTC.

The rearrangement joins TRBV7-3 to TRBJ2-5; possibly TRBD2 for D (5 bases). This CDR3 contains 14 residues. Trimming stripped 4 bases from V and 7 bases from J, with 16 bases between. Per the germline V gene, CDR1 is SGHTA and CDR2 is FQGTGA. For the CDR3, the DNA is TGTGCCAGCAGCTCCCTCGCCGGACTGGGGACCCAGTACTTC. This sequence encodes CASSSLAGLGTQYF.

Only one count was recorded for this clone. The chain employs TRBV6-1 and TRBJ1-1; D ambiguous. Trimming cost V 1 base and J 6 bases, with 21 bases left between them. Germline CDR1 is MNHNS and CDR2 is SASEGT. The CDR3 contains 17 residues. CDR3 nucleotides: TGTGCCAGCAGTGAAGGGTTAAATAAAGGACCGAGCTCTGAAGCTTTCTTT. As protein: CASSEGLNKGPSSEAFF.

J is TRBJ2-3 and V is TRBV11-2; no firm D call. Germline V lookup: CDR1 SGHAT, CDR2 FQNNGV. V was shortened by 2 bases and J by 3 bases, with 0 bases between the two germline ends. The CDR3 sequence is 11 residues long. CDR3 amino acids: CASSLTDTQYF. In nucleotides, the CDR3 is TGTGCCAGCAGCTTAACAGATACGCAGTATTTT.

This clone appeared a single time. The V gene is TRBV5-4, the J gene TRBJ2-1, with D possibly matching TRBD1 (7 bases). Germline V gene data show CDR1 as SGHNT and CDR2 as YYREEE (reference sequence). This CDR3 has 15 amino acids. Between the trimmed V and J ends, which lost 4 bases and 3 bases, there was a span of 14 bases. The CDR3 protein is CASSAGQLGYNEQFF. As DNA, the CDR3 is TGTGCCAGCAGCGCGGGACAGTTAGGCTACAATGAGCAGTTCTTC.

V and J are TRBV29-1 and TRBJ2-3; D is ambiguous. CDR3 length: 12 residues. V lost 4 bases and J 3 bases, leaving 8 bases between the germline ends. Germline V CDR1 and CDR2: SQVTM, ANQGSEA. The CDR3 protein is CSVASGTDTQYF. CDR3 nucleotides: TGCAGCGTTGCCTCAGGTACAGATACGCAGTATTTT.

V gene TRBV9 combines with J gene TRBJ2-7; a possible D gene is TRBD1 (8 bases). The length of the CDR3 is 14 residues. Germline CDR1 and CDR2: SGDLS and YYNGEE. The V end was cut by 4 bases, the J end by 9 bases, with 20 bases between. The CDR3 nucleotides read TGTGCCAGCAGCCAAACGGGGGGAACAGGGGGGCAGTACTTC. The encoded protein is CASSQTGGTGGQYF.

The chain employs TRBV9 and TRBJ2-7; TRBD1 aligns across 7 bases. Germline assignment: CDR1 SGDLS and CDR2 YYNGEE. V gave up 0 bases and J gave up 4 bases; unmatched junction bases: 13. The CDR3 is made up of 17 amino acids. As DNA, the CDR3 is TGTGCCAGCAGCGTAGGAGTGGGGGACAGATCACATTACGAGCAGTACTTC. This gives the protein CASSVGVGDRSHYEQYF.

The chain employs TRBV4-2 and TRBJ1-2; D unclear. The CDR3 is made up of 16 amino acids. CDR1 is LGHNA, CDR2 YNFKEQ, per germline. V was clipped by 0 bases and J by 8 bases, with 19 bases between them. CDR3 coding DNA: TGTGCCAGCAGCCAAGATATATCGACGGTGGCAATCGGCTACACCTTC. This codes for CASSQDISTVAIGYTF.